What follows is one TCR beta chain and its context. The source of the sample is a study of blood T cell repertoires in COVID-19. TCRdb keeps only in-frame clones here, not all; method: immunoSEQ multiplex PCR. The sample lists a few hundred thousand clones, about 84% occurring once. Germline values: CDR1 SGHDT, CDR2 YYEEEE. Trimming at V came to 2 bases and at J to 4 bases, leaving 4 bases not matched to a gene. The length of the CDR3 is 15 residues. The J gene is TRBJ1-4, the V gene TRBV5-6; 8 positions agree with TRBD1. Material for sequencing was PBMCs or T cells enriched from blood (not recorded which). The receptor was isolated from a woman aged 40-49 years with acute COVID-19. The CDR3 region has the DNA TGTGCCAGCAGCTTAGGGACAGGACTTAATGAAAAACTGTTTTTT. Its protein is CASSLGTGLNEKLFF.